The 10 T cell receptor beta chains below were found in one sample sequenced in a study of CD8+ T cells in alopecia areata. RNA extraction and reverse transcription yielded cDNA as sequencing template. Profiling relied on immunoSEQ multiplex PCR, and the TCRdb table lists in-frame clones only, not all of them. Here the sample spans tens of thousands of clones, 55% to 75% being singletons. Sequences were derived from CD8+ T cells sorted from blood, sampled at week 0. The receptor set was obtained from a human donor with alopecia areata.

The chain couples TRBV18 to TRBJ2-7; 8 positions match TRBD2. The CDR3 is 15 residues long. Unmatched junction bases numbered 6, after V lost 3 bases and J lost 2 bases. Germline V gives CDR1 KGHSH, CDR2 LQKENI. The CDR3 region is CASSPELAVTYEQYF. For the CDR3, the DNA is TGTGCCAGCTCACCCGAACTAGCGGTAACCTACGAGCAGTACTTC. The variable domain in full, completed from reference TRBV18 and TRBJ2-7, reads NAGVMQNPRHLVRRRGQEARLRCSPMKGHSHVYWYRQLPEEGLKFMVYLQKENIIDESGMPKERFSAEFPKEGPSILRIQQVVRGDSAAYFCASSPELAVTYEQYFGPGTRLTVT.

The J gene is TRBJ2-7, the V gene TRBV5-1; possibly TRBD1 or TRBD2 for D (5 bases each). This CDR3 comprises 14 residues. Germline V gene lookup returns CDR1 SGHRS and CDR2 YFSETQ. Trimming removed 2 bases at V and 2 bases at J, with 11 bases between. CDR3: CASSFGTDTYEQYF. DNA of the CDR3: TGCGCCAGCAGCTTTGGGACGGATACCTACGAGCAGTACTTC.

CDR3 nucleotides: TGTGCCAGCAGGCTATCAGGGAATCAGCCCCAGCATTTT. Translated: CASRLSGNQPQHF. This chain links TRBV2 with TRBJ1-5; a weak D match, TRBD1 (5 bases). This CDR3 comprises 13 residues. Trimming cost V 6 bases and J 4 bases, with 10 bases left between them. CDR1 is SNHLY, CDR2 FYNNEI, per germline.

The CDR3 spells CASSFPTKTSGGANEQFF. The CDR3, as DNA: TGTGCCAGCAGCTTTCCCACCAAGACTAGCGGGGGGGCAAATGAGCAGTTCTTC. The rearrangement joins TRBV7-9 to TRBJ2-1; 14 bases are a match to TRBD2. The junction had 11 bases not matched to a gene; V was cut back by 3 bases and J by 7 bases. Looked up from germline, CDR1 is SEHNR and CDR2 is FQNEAQ (reference sequence). The CDR3 loop spans 18 amino acids.

Many counts were recorded for this clone. The CDR3 sequence: CASSPRTSGPPGELFF. For the CDR3, the DNA is TGTGCCAGCAGCCCCCGGACTAGCGGACCCCCCGGGGAGCTGTTTTTT. This chain joins TRBV14 and TRBJ2-2, with 10 bases that match TRBD2. J lost 6 bases, V lost 4 bases, and 8 bases had no gene match. The CDR3 sequence is 16 residues long. The germline V gene encodes CDR1 SGHDN and CDR2 FVKESK.

CDR3 DNA sequence: TGTGCCAGCAGTTTCGACACTAACTATGGCTACACCTTC. It translates to CASSFDTNYGYTF. This chain joins TRBV27 and TRBJ1-2; no clear D. With 3 bases removed from V and 0 bases from J, the gap between germline ends came to 5 bases. This CDR3 contains 13 residues. CDR1 is MNHEY and CDR2 is SMNVEV in the germline V gene (reference sequence).

This rearrangement joins TRBV7-6 to TRBJ2-7, with TRBD2 matching 12 bases. CDR1 SGHVS and CDR2 FNYEAQ come from the germline V gene. Trimming removed 4 bases from V and 1 base from J; junction bases left unmatched: 5. The CDR3 sequence is 16 residues long. For the CDR3, the DNA is TGTGCCAGCAGCTCCGGGACTAGCGGGCGGTCCTACGAGCAGTACTTC. Translated, it gives CASSSGTSGRSYEQYF.

The chain links TRBV29-1 to TRBJ2-1; 10 nucleotides align to TRBD2. J gave up 8 bases and V 6 bases, and 16 bases lay outside the gene matches. CDR1 and CDR2 (germline): SQVTM, ANQGSEA. The CDR3 is 16 residues long. The CDR3 sequence: CSVRTVESGGVDEQFF. In DNA form, the CDR3 reads TGCAGCGTACGAACGGTTGAAAGCGGGGGGGTGGATGAGCAGTTCTTC.

This clone appeared many times. This rearrangement joins TRBV10-3 to TRBJ1-1; tentative D call: TRBD1 (6 bases). With 7 bases removed from V and 1 base from J, the gap between germline ends came to 13 bases. The germline CDR1 and CDR2 sequences are ENHRY and SYGVKD. The CDR3 totals 14 residues. The CDR3 protein is CAINGAGENTEAFF. The DNA of the CDR3 is TGTGCCATCAATGGAGCAGGGGAGAACACTGAAGCTTTCTTT.

V is TRBV28 and J is TRBJ2-7, with 7 bases lining up with TRBD1. This CDR3 has 14 amino acids. J lost 3 bases, V lost 4 bases, and 6 bases had no gene match. Germline loops: CDR1 MDHEN, CDR2 SYDVKM. CDR3 in DNA: TGTGCCAGCAGTTCCCGGGACAGAGTCTACGAGCAGTACTTC. This encodes CASSSRDRVYEQYF.